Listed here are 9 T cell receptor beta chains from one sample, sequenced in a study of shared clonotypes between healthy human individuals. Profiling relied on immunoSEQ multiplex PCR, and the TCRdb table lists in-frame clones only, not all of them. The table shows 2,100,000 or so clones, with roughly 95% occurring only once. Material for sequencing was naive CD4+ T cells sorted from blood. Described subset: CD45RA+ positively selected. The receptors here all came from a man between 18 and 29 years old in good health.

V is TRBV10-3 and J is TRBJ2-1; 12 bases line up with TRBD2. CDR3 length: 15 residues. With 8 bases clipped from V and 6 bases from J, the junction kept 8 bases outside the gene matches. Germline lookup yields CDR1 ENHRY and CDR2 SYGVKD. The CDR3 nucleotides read TGTGCCATCTCCAGACTAGCGGGAGTCCGCAATGAGCAGTTCTTC. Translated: CAISRLAGVRNEQFF.

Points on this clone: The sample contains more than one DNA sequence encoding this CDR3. The CDR3, as DNA: TGCGCCAGCAGCTTGGCGGGTGGAGAGACCCAGTACTTC. Translation: CASSLAGGETQYF. The chain has TRBV5-1 and TRBJ2-5; D unclear. CDR1 SGHRS and CDR2 YFSETQ come from the germline V gene. The CDR3 spans 13 residues. Trimming removed 0 bases at V and 4 bases at J, with 7 bases between.

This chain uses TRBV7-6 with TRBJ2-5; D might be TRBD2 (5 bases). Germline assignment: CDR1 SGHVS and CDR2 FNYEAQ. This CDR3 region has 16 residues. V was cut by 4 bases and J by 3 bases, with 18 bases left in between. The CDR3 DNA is TGTGCCAGCAGCTCGATGACATCCTTCGGGGAAGAGACCCAGTACTTC. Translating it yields CASSSMTSFGEETQYF.

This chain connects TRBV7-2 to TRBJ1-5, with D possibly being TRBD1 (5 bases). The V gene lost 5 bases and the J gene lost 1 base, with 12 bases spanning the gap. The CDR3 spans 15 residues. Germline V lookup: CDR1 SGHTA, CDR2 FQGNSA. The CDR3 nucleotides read TGTGCCAGCAGCGGCGGACATAGCAGCAATCAGCCCCAGCATTTT. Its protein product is CASSGGHSSNQPQHF.

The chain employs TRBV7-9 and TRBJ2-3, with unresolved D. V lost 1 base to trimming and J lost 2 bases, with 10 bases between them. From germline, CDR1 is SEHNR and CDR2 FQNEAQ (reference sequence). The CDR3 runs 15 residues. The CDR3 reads CASSLGGDNTDTQYF. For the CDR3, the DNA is TGTGCCAGCAGCTTAGGCGGAGACAACACAGATACGCAGTATTTT.

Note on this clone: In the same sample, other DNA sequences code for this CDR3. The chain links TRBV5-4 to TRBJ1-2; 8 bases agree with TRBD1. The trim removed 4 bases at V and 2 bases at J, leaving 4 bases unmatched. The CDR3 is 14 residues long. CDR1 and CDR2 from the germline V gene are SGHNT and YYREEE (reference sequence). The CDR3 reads CASSPGQENYGYTF. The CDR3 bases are TGTGCCAGCAGCCCGGGACAGGAGAACTATGGCTACACCTTC.

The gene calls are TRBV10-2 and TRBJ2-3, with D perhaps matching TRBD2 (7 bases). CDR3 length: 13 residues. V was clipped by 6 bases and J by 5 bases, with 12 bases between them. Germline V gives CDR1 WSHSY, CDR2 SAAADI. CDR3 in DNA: TGCGCCAGCAGGAGAGGGGGGGGAGATACGCAGTATTTT. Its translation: CASRRGGGDTQYF.

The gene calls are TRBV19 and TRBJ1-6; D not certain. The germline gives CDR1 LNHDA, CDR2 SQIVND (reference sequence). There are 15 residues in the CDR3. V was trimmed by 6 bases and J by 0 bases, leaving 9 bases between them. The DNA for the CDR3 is TGTGCCAGTAGGGGGATAGACTCCTATAATTCACCCCTCCACTTT. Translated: CASRGIDSYNSPLHF.

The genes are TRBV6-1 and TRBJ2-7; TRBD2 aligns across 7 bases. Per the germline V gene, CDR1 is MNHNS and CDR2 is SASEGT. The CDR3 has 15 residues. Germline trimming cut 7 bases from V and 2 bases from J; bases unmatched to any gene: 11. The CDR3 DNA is TGTGCCAGCACCGGAGGGACTATCGTTGCCTACGAGCAGTACTTC. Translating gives CASTGGTIVAYEQYF.